This T cell receptor (beta chain) was captured in a study of blood T cell repertoires in COVID-19. About the study: Acute and convalescent COVID-19 specimens originated in the United States, Italy and Spain.

As handled by the study authors: Cell counts per sample came from amplifying reference gene primers. The protocol was immunoSEQ multiplex PCR, while the TCRdb copy is restricted to in-frame clones and leaves out a portion. The V and J calls and the clone size are those of that table, but D and trimming were determined from the DNA. Counted here are about 350,000 clones, roughly nine tenths occurring once; the ten biggest clones make up over 3.5%. The Seattle patients, enrolled during active infection, were followed longitudinally. CDR3 length: 16 residues. Germline CDR1 is SGDLS and CDR2 is YYNGEE. The J segment lost 5 bases and the V segment lost 1 base, leaving 9 bases of the junction unmatched.

Sequences were obtained from peripheral blood. This sequence joins TRBV9 and TRBJ2-1, with 7 nucleotides matching TRBD1. The sequence derives from a woman aged 55-69 years with COVID-19, enrolled during active disease. CDR3 DNA: TGTGCCAGCAGCGTACAGTCACAGGGGAGACACAATGAGCAGTTCTTC. The encoded protein is CASSVQSQGRHNEQFF.